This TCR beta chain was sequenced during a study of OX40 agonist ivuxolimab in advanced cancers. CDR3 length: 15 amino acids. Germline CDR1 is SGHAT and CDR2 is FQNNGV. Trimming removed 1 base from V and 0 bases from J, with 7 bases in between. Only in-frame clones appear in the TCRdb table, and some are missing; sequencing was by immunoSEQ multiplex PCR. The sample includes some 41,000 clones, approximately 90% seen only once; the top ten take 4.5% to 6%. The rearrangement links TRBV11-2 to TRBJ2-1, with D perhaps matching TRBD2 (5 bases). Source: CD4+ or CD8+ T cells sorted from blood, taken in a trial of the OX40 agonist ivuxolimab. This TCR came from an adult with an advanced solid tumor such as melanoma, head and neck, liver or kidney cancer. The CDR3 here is CASSLGESSYNEQFF. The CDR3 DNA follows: TGTGCCAGCAGCTTAGGGGAGTCCTCCTACAATGAGCAGTTCTTC.